This is a list of T cell receptor beta chains from one sample in a study of response to subunit inactivated influenza vaccine. In TCRdb, the RT-PCR reads were re-called with MiXCR into one record per CDR3 protein. The repertoire includes under 750,000 distinct CDR3 sequences, 12% of them detected once, and roughly a tenth sits in the top ten. Sequenced here: PBMCs from blood, sampled on the day of vaccination. The source of these receptors is a man in his fifties or sixties who received an inactivated influenza vaccine. CDR3s include the opening cysteine and the closing phenylalanine or tryptophan. A D gene is named only where the DNA matches it firmly. Only part of the rows carry a size: once, few, many, or a class if the clone is expanded.

>TRBJ2-7|TRBD2|few|TRBV10-3
CAISRTLAGGPLTIAYEQYF
TGTGCCATCAGCAGGACTTTAGCGGGAGGGCCTTTAACCATCGCATACGAGCAGTACTTC
>TRBJ2-3|TRBD2|many|TRBV12-3/TRBV12-4
CASSPGTSGRTDTQYF
TGTGCCAGCAGTCCCGGGACTAGCGGGAGGACAGATACGCAGTATTTT
>TRBJ2-3|NA|NA|TRBV10-3
CAISESRVTDTQYF
TGTGCCATCAGTGAGTCGAGGGTCACAGATACGCAGTATTTT
>TRBJ2-5|TRBD2|NA|TRBV29-1
CSVEDQRETLQETQYF
TGCAGCGTTGAAGATCAGCGGGAGACCCTCCAAGAGACCCAGTACTTC
>TRBJ2-7|TRBD2|many|TRBV4-2
CASSQAGGSYEQYF
TGTGCCAGCAGCCAAGCGGGAGGCTCCTACGAGCAGTACTTC
>TRBJ2-7|NA|few|TRBV7-2
CASSLNWKQYF
TGTGCCAGCAGCCTTAATTGGAAGCAGTACTTC
>TRBJ2-7|NA|few|TRBV7-2
CASSPITAYEQYF
TGTGCCAGCAGCCCCATAACAGCCTACGAGCAGTACTTC
>TRBJ2-3|TRBD1|few|TRBV5-1
CASSLGGQGGTDTQYF
TGCGCCAGCAGCTTGGGGGGACAGGGCGGCACAGATACGCAGTATTTT
>TRBJ2-1|NA|NA|TRBV15
CATSKRRGPSYNEQFF
TGTGCCACCAGTAAACGCCGGGGGCCCTCCTACAATGAGCAGTTCTTC
>TRBJ2-2|NA|NA|TRBV24-1
CATSGVPNTGELFF
TGTGCCACCAGTGGGGTCCCGAACACCGGGGAGCTGTTTTTT
>TRBJ2-1|NA|few|TRBV15
CATSRDTRGSYNEQFF
TGTGCCACCAGCAGAGATACCAGGGGCTCCTACAATGAGCAGTTCTTC
>TRBJ2-3|NA|few|TRBV10-3
CAISEERVAQYF
TGTGCCATCAGTGAGGAAAGGGTCGCGCAGTATTTT
>TRBJ2-1|TRBD2|NA|TRBV12-3/TRBV12-4
CASSFTRERGGLYNEQFF
TGTGCCAGCAGTTTCACCAGGGAGCGGGGGGGGCTTTATAATGAGCAGTTCTTC
>TRBJ2-5|NA|many|TRBV4-2
CASSQGSETQYF
TGTGCCAGCAGCCAAGGATCCGAGACCCAGTACTTC
>TRBJ2-2|NA|many|TRBV24-1
CATSDSGANTGELFF
TGTGCCACCAGTGATTCAGGGGCGAACACCGGGGAGCTGTTTTTT
>TRBJ2-3|NA|few|TRBV7-4
CASSSLFEGAPITDTQYF
TGTGCCAGCAGCTCACTTTTTGAGGGAGCCCCCATCACAGATACGCAGTATTTT
>TRBJ2-7|NA|few|TRBV3-1
CASSPAVYPYEQYF
TGTGCCAGCAGCCCGGCGGTCTATCCCTACGAGCAGTACTTC
>TRBJ2-3|TRBD2|NA|TRBV12-3/TRBV12-4
CASRGGRSTDTQYF
TGTGCCAGCAGGGGGGGGAGAAGCACAGATACGCAGTATTTT
>TRBJ1-1|NA|many|TRBV5-5
CASSLSQGTSTEAFF
TGTGCCAGCAGCTTGTCCCAGGGGACCTCCACTGAAGCTTTCTTT
>TRBJ2-1|TRBD2|few|TRBV28
CASSWVSSGPYNEQFF
TGTGCCAGCAGTTGGGTGTCTAGCGGGCCCTACAATGAGCAGTTCTTC
>TRBJ1-3|TRBD1|many|TRBV6-1
CASTADRVSGNTIYF
TGTGCCAGCACCGCAGACAGGGTCTCCGGAAACACCATATATTTT
>TRBJ2-7|NA|few|TRBV7-2
CASSSSLYQQYF
TGTGCCAGCAGTTCCAGTTTGTATCAGCAGTACTTC
>TRBJ2-7|NA|few|TRBV20-1
CSAGRPGSYEQYF
TGCAGTGCAGGCCGCCCGGGCTCCTACGAGCAGTACTTC
>TRBJ2-2|NA|NA|TRBV3-1
CASSDFRGLNTGELFF
TGTGCCAGCAGCGACTTCCGCGGGCTGAACACCGGGGAGCTGTTTTTT
>TRBJ2-5|NA|NA|TRBV12-3/TRBV12-4
CASGFGRPGTQYF
TGTGCCAGCGGTTTTGGGCGGCCCGGGACCCAGTACTTC
>TRBJ2-1|NA|few|TRBV18
CASSRGWEAEQFF
TGTGCCAGCTCACGAGGTTGGGAAGCCGAGCAGTTCTTC
>TRBJ2-5|NA|NA|TRBV20-1
CSARVRYQETQYF
TGCAGTGCTAGAGTTAGGTACCAAGAGACCCAGTACTTC